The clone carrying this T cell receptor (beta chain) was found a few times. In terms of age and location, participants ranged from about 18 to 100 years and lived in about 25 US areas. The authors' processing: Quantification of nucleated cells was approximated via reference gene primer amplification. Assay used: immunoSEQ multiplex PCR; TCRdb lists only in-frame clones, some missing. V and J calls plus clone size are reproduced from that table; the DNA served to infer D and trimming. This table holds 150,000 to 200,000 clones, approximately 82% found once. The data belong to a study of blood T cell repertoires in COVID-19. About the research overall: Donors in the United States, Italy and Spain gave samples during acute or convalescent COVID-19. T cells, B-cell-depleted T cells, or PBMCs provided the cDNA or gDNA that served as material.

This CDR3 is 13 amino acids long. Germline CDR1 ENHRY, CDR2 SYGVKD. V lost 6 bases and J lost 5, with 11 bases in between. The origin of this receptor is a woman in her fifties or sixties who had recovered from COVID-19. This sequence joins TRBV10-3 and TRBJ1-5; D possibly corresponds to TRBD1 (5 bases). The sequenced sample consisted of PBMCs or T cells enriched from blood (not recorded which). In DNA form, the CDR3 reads TGTGCCATCAGGCAGGGTGAGGATCAGCCCCAGCATTTT. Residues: CAIRQGEDQPQHF.